This TCR beta chain was retrieved from a study of blood T cell repertoires in COVID-19. Study-level information: Spain, Italy and the United States supplied samples that represented acute and convalescent COVID-19. T cells, B-cell-depleted T cells, or PBMCs supplied cDNA or gDNA.

Original handling: It was from reference gene primer amplification that nucleated cell counts were estimated. Assay used: immunoSEQ multiplex PCR; TCRdb lists only in-frame clones, some missing. The DNA gave D and trimming, while V, J and clone size come from that table. The repertoire holds about 280,000 clones, with roughly 90% as singletons. Germline V gives CDR1 GTSNPN, CDR2 SVGIG (reference sequence). The CDR3 extends over 20 amino acids. V was trimmed by 2 bases and J by 2 bases, leaving 29 bases between them. The rearrangement uses TRBV30 and TRBJ2-3; possible D gene TRBD2, 6 bases. This clonotype was sampled from a woman in her twenties or thirties with active or convalescent COVID-19. The material sequenced was peripheral blood. CDR3 DNA: TGTGCCTGGAGTCAAATAGGCCGGGACTGGGGGAAGGGGATCACAGATACGCAGTATTTT. Translating gives CAWSQIGRDWGKGITDTQYF.